The 16 T cell receptor beta chains listed next were all sequenced from one sample in a study of blood T cell repertoires in COVID-19. Sequencing was performed with immunoSEQ multiplex PCR; in TCRdb, only in-frame clones are kept and a portion is missing. The sample records hundreds of thousands of clones, under 85% being singletons. Sequenced material: peripheral blood. The receptors stem from a woman aged 30 to 39 with COVID-19, enrolled during active disease.

The chain uses TRBV29-1 and TRBJ2-3, with D possibly being TRBD2 (5 bases). The V and J ends lost 4 bases and 5 bases respectively, with 16 bases between them. The CDR3 extends over 14 amino acids. Germline assignment: CDR1 SQVTM and CDR2 ANQGSEA. The CDR3 DNA sequence: TGCAGCGTTGTTCTTGGAGGCCGGTTAGATACGCAGTATTTT. It codes for CSVVLGGRLDTQYF.

The chain is built from TRBV14 and TRBJ2-1, with D perhaps TRBD2 (6 bases). V was shortened by 0 bases and J by 3 bases, with 9 bases between the two germline ends. Germline CDR1 reads SGHDN; CDR2 reads FVKESK. CDR3 size: 15 residues. DNA of the CDR3: TGTGCCAGCAGCCAAGAGCGGGGTAGCTACAATGAGCAGTTCTTC. Translated: CASSQERGSYNEQFF.

This clone was found many times. The J gene is TRBJ2-7, the V gene TRBV19; D not certain. This CDR3 contains 13 residues. Germline CDR1 reads LNHDA; CDR2 reads SQIVND (reference sequence). Trimming pared 6 bases from V and 3 bases from J, leaving 12 bases between. The CDR3 region is CASSPNLFYEQYF. The CDR3 DNA is TGTGCCAGTAGCCCTAACCTGTTCTACGAGCAGTACTTC.

The chain has TRBV10-3 and TRBJ1-2; TRBD1 might be the D (6 bases). V shed 4 bases and J shed 6 bases, with 9 bases lying between them. The CDR3 is made up of 12 amino acids. CDR1 and CDR2 (germline): ENHRY, SYGVKD. CDR3 in amino acids: CAISGSGDGYTF. Here the CDR3 DNA reads TGTGCCATCAGTGGGTCAGGGGATGGCTACACCTTC.

The rearrangement uses TRBV9 and TRBJ2-1, with 9 bases matching TRBD1. This CDR3 spans 17 amino acids. Germline values: CDR1 SGDLS, CDR2 YYNGEE. With V trimmed by 0 bases and J by 5 bases, 9 bases remained unmatched. In nucleotides, the CDR3 is TGTGCCAGCAGCGTAGAGACACAGGGGGCGGGGGACAATGAGCAGTTCTTC. This sequence encodes CASSVETQGAGDNEQFF.

Only one count was recorded for this clone. The V and J genes are TRBV27 and TRBJ2-1, with a possible D match to TRBD2 (6 bases). This CDR3 has 15 residues. Per germline, CDR1 MNHEY and CDR2 SMNVEV (reference sequence). V was shortened by 1 base and J by 1 base, with 8 bases between the two germline ends. CDR3 bases: TGTGCCAGCAGTTTATATGCGGGATCCTACAATGAGCAGTTCTTC. Its translation is CASSLYAGSYNEQFF.

This chain connects TRBV21-1 to TRBJ1-3; the table's D call TRBD1 went unverified against the DNA. TRBV21-1 is a recognized pseudogene. The CDR3 runs 14 residues. The CDR3 region is CASSKDRGRDTIYF. CDR3 sequence (DNA): TGTGCCAGCAGCAAAGACAGGGGGAGGGACACCATATATTTT.

The chain joins TRBV11-3 to TRBJ2-2; 7 bases agree with TRBD2. Germline lookup yields CDR1 SGHNT and CDR2 YENEEA. The CDR3 extends over 14 amino acids. With 1 base clipped from V and 6 bases from J, the junction kept 2 bases outside the gene matches. The CDR3 protein is CASSLGREAGELFF. CDR3 coding DNA: TGTGCCAGCAGCTTAGGCCGGGAGGCCGGGGAGCTGTTTTTT.

This chain joins TRBV19 and TRBJ1-1; the D is unclear. The V gene's germline CDR1 is LNHDA and CDR2 SQIVND (reference sequence). Trimming left V 5 bases short and J 1 base short, with 14 bases between. This CDR3 region has 15 residues. CDR3 sequence: CASSPLYAANTEAFF. CDR3 in DNA: TGTGCCAGTAGTCCCCTCTACGCGGCGAACACTGAAGCTTTCTTT.

V and J are TRBV27 and TRBJ2-7; no definite D call. Germline V gives CDR1 MNHEY, CDR2 SMNVEV (reference sequence). The CDR3 totals 17 residues. With 0 bases removed from V and 7 bases from J, the gap between germline ends came to 22 bases. CDR3 coding DNA: TGTGCCAGCAGTTTATCTCCGAGACTCATCCCAGAGGCAGAGCAGTACTTC. This encodes CASSLSPRLIPEAEQYF.

The gene calls are TRBV28 and TRBJ1-1; 7 bases match TRBD1. The V gene end was trimmed by 4 bases and the J gene end by 1 base; junction bases not matched to a gene: 9. This CDR3 is built from 16 residues. Germline V gives CDR1 MDHEN, CDR2 SYDVKM. CDR3 nucleotide sequence: TGTGCCAGCAGTTCTACAGGGGATTTGGGGAACACTGAAGCTTTCTTT. Translated, it gives CASSSTGDLGNTEAFF.

This clone was seen a few times. The V call is TRBV20-1, the J call TRBJ2-2; 10 nucleotides agree with TRBD2. V dropped 3 bases and J dropped 1; count of bases not matched to a gene: 5. CDR3 length: 16 amino acids. Germline CDR1 is DFQATT and CDR2 is SNEGSKA (reference sequence). The CDR3 loop reads CSASIRTSGNTGELFF. The CDR3 nucleotides read TGCAGTGCTAGTATTAGGACTAGCGGGAACACCGGGGAGCTGTTTTTT.

The gene calls are TRBV19 and TRBJ2-3; TRBD2 matches at 10 bases. The CDR3 has 15 residues. V lost 7 bases to trimming and J lost 5 bases; unmatched junction nucleotides: 9. Germline CDR1 LNHDA, CDR2 SQIVND (reference sequence). CDR3 region: CASTLSSGGGDTQYF. The CDR3, as DNA: TGTGCCAGTACCCTATCTAGCGGGGGTGGAGATACGCAGTATTTT.

This chain connects TRBV7-2 to TRBJ2-7, with 7 bases aligning to TRBD2. J lost 6 bases, V lost 5 bases, and 7 bases had no gene match. The CDR3 contains 13 residues. Germline V gene lookup returns CDR1 SGHTA and CDR2 FQGNSA. CDR3 DNA sequence: TGTGCCAGCAGCCGGGGGGACGTGGGCGAGCAGTACTTC. Amino acids: CASSRGDVGEQYF. The full variable domain, in which reference TRBV7-2 and TRBJ2-7 provide the parts outside the CDR3, is GAGVSQSPSNKVTEKGKDVELRCDPISGHTALYWYRQSLGQGLEFLIYFQGNSAPDKSGLPSDRFSAERTGGSVSTLTIQRTQQEDSAVYLCASSRGDVGEQYFGPGTRLTVT.

The rearrangement links TRBV7-9 to TRBJ1-2; 9 nucleotides line up with TRBD1. The germline V gene encodes CDR1 SEHNR and CDR2 FQNEAQ (reference sequence). CDR3 length equals 18 residues. V was clipped by 7 bases and J by 2 bases; unmatched bases: 17. The CDR3 reads CASTLGDRVTRTNYGYTF. The CDR3 DNA is TGTGCCAGCACCCTCGGGGACAGGGTGACGCGTACGAACTATGGCTACACCTTC.

The chain recombines TRBV28 with TRBJ1-1; D gene ambiguous. The germline V gene has CDR1 MDHEN and CDR2 SYDVKM. The CDR3 covers 11 residues. With 2 bases removed from V and 7 bases from J, the gap between germline ends came to 5 bases. The CDR3 loop is CASSLLREAFF. CDR3 nucleotide sequence: TGTGCCAGCAGTTTACTCCGTGAAGCTTTCTTT.